Listed below are T cell receptor beta chains from one sample, sequenced in a study of blood T cells in healthy people across ages. Via MiXCR, TCRdb re-called the 5' RACE reads, giving one row per CDR3 protein. The sample yields about 1,000,000 distinct CDR3 sequences, less than 50% seen once. Sequencing was done on a sample of blood. These receptor sequences come from a woman aged 55-70 years in good health. Each CDR3 is given with its conserved first and last residue. D genes are given only for firm matches. For some rows the clone size is stated as once, few or many, or as a class when expanded; others skip it.

d_gene	v_gene	abundance	j_gene	CDR3aa	CDR3nt
NA	TRBV14	NA	TRBJ2-3	CASSRTRPSIDTQYF	TGTGCCAGCAGCCGGACTCGGCCAAGCATAGATACGCAGTATTTT
NA	TRBV11-2	NA	TRBJ2-5	CASSHRQQETQYF	TGTGCCAGCAGCCACAGACAGCAAGAGACCCAGTACTTC
NA	TRBV5-1	many	TRBJ2-6	CASREQVVGANVLTF	TGCGCCAGCAGAGAACAGGTGGTTGGGGCCAACGTCCTGACTTTC
TRBD2	TRBV20-1	many	TRBJ2-3	CSAARTSGGTDTQYF	TGCAGTGCTGCCCGGACTAGCGGAGGCACAGATACGCAGTATTTT
TRBD1	TRBV10-3	few	TRBJ2-3	CATTGGLSTDTQYF	TGTGCCACCACAGGGGGCCTTAGCACAGATACGCAGTATTTT
TRBD2	TRBV2	once	TRBJ2-5	CASSVRSGRDPTQYF	TGTGCCAGTTCCGTACGTAGCGGGAGGGACCCGACCCAGTACTTC
NA	TRBV19	NA	TRBJ2-7	CASSIVPTAIRGYEQYF	TGTGCCAGTAGTATAGTTCCGACGGCAATAAGAGGCTACGAGCAGTACTTC
NA	TRBV7-9	NA	TRBJ2-3	CASVWIGGTDTQYF	TGTGCCAGCGTTTGGATAGGGGGCACAGATACGCAGTATTTT
NA	TRBV21-1	few	TRBJ1-6	CASTRGERNNSPLHF	TGTGCCAGCACCCGGGGAGAGCGTAATAATTCACCCCTCCACTTT
NA	TRBV7-9	few	TRBJ2-7	CASSSHSGQAYEQYF	TGTGCCAGCAGCTCCCATAGCGGACAGGCCTACGAGCAGTACTTC
NA	TRBV7-9	few	TRBJ2-5	CASSFGGGGNQETQYF	TGTGCCAGCAGCTTCGGTGGGGGCGGGAACCAAGAGACCCAGTACTTC
TRBD1	TRBV6-1	NA	TRBJ2-5	CASSDLDRGEETQYF	TGTGCCAGCAGTGATCTGGACAGGGGGGAAGAGACCCAGTACTTC
NA	TRBV5-1	NA	TRBJ2-7	CASSLGGVLRYEQYF	TGCGCCAGCAGCTTGGGGGGAGTTCTCCGCTACGAGCAGTACTTC
TRBD2	TRBV29-1	few	TRBJ2-7	CSVGGGASGWAGEQYF	TGCAGCGTTGGAGGGGGTGCTAGCGGGTGGGCCGGCGAGCAGTACTTC
NA	TRBV5-1	many	TRBJ2-5	CASSLEADRETQYF	TGCGCCAGCAGCTTGGAAGCGGATCGAGAGACCCAGTACTTC
TRBD1	TRBV27	NA	TRBJ2-7	CASGQGGYEQYF	TGTGCCAGCGGACAGGGGGGCTACGAGCAGTACTTC
NA	TRBV6-5	NA	TRBJ2-7	CASSQDSFGEQYF	TGTGCCAGCAGTCAGGACAGCTTTGGGGAGCAGTACTTC
NA	TRBV29-1	many	TRBJ1-4	CSVEDRNAAEKLFF	TGCAGCGTTGAGGATCGGAACGCAGCCGAAAAACTGTTTTTT
TRBD2	TRBV4-1	many	TRBJ2-7	CASSQDSGPTYEQYF	TGCGCCAGCAGCCAAGATAGCGGGCCGACCTACGAGCAGTACTTC
TRBD2	TRBV12-3/TRBV12-4	few	TRBJ2-5	CASSLATSGREETQYF	TGTGCCAGCAGTTTAGCGACTAGCGGGCGCGAAGAGACCCAGTACTTC
TRBD1	TRBV27	NA	TRBJ1-2	CASSLSEGHRGNVGGNGYTF	TGTGCCAGCAGTTTATCAGAAGGGCACAGGGGGAATGTAGGGGGAAATGGCTACACCTTC
NA	TRBV20-1	few	TRBJ2-1	CSARGHLQGTNEQFF	TGCAGTGCTAGGGGTCATCTTCAGGGGACCAATGAGCAGTTCTTC
NA	TRBV30	few	TRBJ2-6	CAWRGISGANVLTF	TGTGCCTGGAGGGGTATCTCTGGGGCCAACGTCCTGACTTTC
NA	TRBV7-8	few	TRBJ2-5	CASSLELGGNQETQYF	TGTGCCAGCAGCTTAGAACTAGGTGGGAACCAAGAGACCCAGTACTTC
TRBD2	TRBV13	few	TRBJ2-4	CASSLGGTTEQYF	TGTGCCAGCAGCTTAGGGGGGACTACGGAGCAGTACTTC